The 2 T cell receptor beta chains given below trace back to one sample, sequenced in a study of T cells in Graves' hyperthyroidism and ophthalmopathy. Researchers amplified the TCR beta CDR3 regions from RNA transcripts. An initial round of RT-PCR targeting the TCR CDR3 relied on the HTBI primer set. TCRdb ran MiXCR on the multiplex PCR reads and lists one entry per CDR3 protein. The sample lists a few hundred thousand distinct CDR3 sequences; roughly 23% were seen once. The sequencing input was blood. Receptor source: a woman in her seventies with Graves' ophthalmopathy.

The chain recombines TRBV11-2 with TRBJ2-1; a possible D gene is TRBD2 (6 bases). There are 17 residues in the CDR3. The germline V gene has CDR1 SGHAT and CDR2 FQNNGV. Deletions cut 5 bases from V and 10 bases from J, with 27 bases between. The CDR3 spells CASSPNTGTLGGWEQFF. The CDR3 coding sequence is TGTGCCAGCAGCCCTAATACGGGGACTCTGGGCGGATGGGAGCAGTTCTTC.

This rearrangement joins TRBV9 to TRBJ2-2; 8 nucleotides match TRBD2. CDR3 length equals 15 residues. Germline assignment: CDR1 SGDLS and CDR2 YYNGEE. Unmatched junction bases numbered 1, after V lost 0 bases and J lost 3 bases. CDR3 DNA sequence: TGTGCCAGCAGCGTAGAGGGACTAGACACCGGGGAGCTGTTTTTT. This translates into CASSVEGLDTGELFF.